This T cell receptor beta chain was observed in a study of radiotherapy plus CTLA-4 blockade in lung cancer. Study-level background: In around 17% of patients, objective responses were seen; 30% to 35% had disease control.

On this clone itself: Its antigen is unidentified.

Whole-study findings and limits: Blood TCR clones of tumor origin expanded after radiotherapy plus ipilimumab. How blood T cell clones changed early, along with interferon-beta, reportedly forecast response best.

Data came from immunoSEQ multiplex PCR; TCRdb stores just in-frame clones and leaves some out. The sample contains 55,000 to 65,000 clones, more than 60% of which appear only once. From germline, CDR1 is LGHNA and CDR2 YSLEER. This CDR3 is built from 17 residues. J was trimmed by 1 base and V by 4 bases; bases with no gene match: 12. Focal radiation plus CTLA-4 blockade with ipilimumab was given to patients with chemo-refractory metastatic non-small-cell lung cancer. The chain links TRBV4-3 to TRBJ1-1, with 7 bases that match TRBD1. This TCR was sampled from a human donor with non-small cell lung cancer who had a partial response to radiotherapy plus ipilimumab. The sequenced sample was peripheral blood, obtained from a patient treated with radiotherapy plus ipilimumab. DNA of the CDR3: TGCGCCAGCAGCCTCGGAATTCCTGGGACAGCGAACACTGAAGCTTTCTTT. It codes for CASSLGIPGTANTEAFF.